This T cell receptor (beta chain) was identified in a study of radiotherapy plus CTLA-4 blockade in lung cancer. General study results and limits: The authors reported that early blood T cell clone dynamics, with interferon-beta, best predicted response.

Per germline, CDR1 MDHEN and CDR2 SYDVKM. The CDR3 totals 11 residues. V was cut by 5 bases and J by 8 bases, with 7 bases left in between. Details on this clone: Its antigen is undetermined.

The assay was immunoSEQ multiplex PCR, and TCRdb's table has in-frame clones only and misses some. Here the sample spans approximately 81,000 clones, around 81% being singletons. The rearrangement joins TRBV28 to TRBJ2-1; D ambiguous. The starting material was peripheral blood, obtained from a patient treated with radiotherapy plus ipilimumab. This TCR came from a human donor with non-small cell lung cancer who had a partial response to radiotherapy plus ipilimumab. Some clones in this sample may be carry-over from other donors' samples. CDR3 bases: TGTGCCAGCAGTGACATATATGAGCAGTTCTTC. It translates to CASSDIYEQFF. The full variable domain, rest sourced from reference TRBV28 and TRBJ2-1, is DVKVTQSSRYLVKRTGEKVFLECVQDMDHENMFWYRQDPGLGLRLIYFSYDVKMKEKGDIPEGYSVSREKKERFSLILESASTNQTSMYLCASSDIYEQFFGPGTRLTVL.